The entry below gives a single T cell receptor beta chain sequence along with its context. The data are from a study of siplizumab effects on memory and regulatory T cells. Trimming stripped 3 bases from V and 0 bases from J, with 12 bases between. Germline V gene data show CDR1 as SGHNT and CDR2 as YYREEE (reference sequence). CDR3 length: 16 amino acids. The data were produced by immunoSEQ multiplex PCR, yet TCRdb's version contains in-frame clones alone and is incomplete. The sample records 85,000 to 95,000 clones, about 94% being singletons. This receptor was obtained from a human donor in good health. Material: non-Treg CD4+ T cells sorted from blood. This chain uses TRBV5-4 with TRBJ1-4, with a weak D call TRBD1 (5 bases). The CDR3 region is CASSSRVGATNEKLFF. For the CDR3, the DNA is TGTGCCAGCAGCTCCAGGGTGGGAGCAACTAATGAAAAACTGTTTTTT.